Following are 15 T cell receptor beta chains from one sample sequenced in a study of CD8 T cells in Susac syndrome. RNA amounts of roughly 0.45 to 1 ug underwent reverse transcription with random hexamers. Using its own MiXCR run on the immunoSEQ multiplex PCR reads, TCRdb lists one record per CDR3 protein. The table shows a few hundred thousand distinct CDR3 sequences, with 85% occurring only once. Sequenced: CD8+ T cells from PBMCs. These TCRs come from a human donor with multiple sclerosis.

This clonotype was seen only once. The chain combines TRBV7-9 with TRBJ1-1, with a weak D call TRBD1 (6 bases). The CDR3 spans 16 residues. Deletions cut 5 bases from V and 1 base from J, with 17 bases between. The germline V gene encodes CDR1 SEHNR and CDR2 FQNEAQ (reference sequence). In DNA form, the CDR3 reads TGTGCCAGCAGCCCTGCAGAAGGACAGCAGAACACTGAAGCTTTCTTT. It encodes CASSPAEGQQNTEAFF. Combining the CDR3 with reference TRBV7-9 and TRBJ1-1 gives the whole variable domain DTGVSQNPRHKITKRGQNVTFRCDPISEHNRLYWYRQTLGQGPEFLTYFQNEAQLEKSRLLSDRFSAERPKGSFSTLEIQRTEQGDSAMYLCASSPAEGQQNTEAFFGQGTRLTVV.

CDR3 loop: CASIGAWTSGSPTDTQYF. The CDR3 nucleotides are TGTGCCAGCATAGGGGCGTGGACTAGCGGGAGTCCAACAGATACGCAGTATTTT. This rearrangement joins TRBV2 to TRBJ2-3, with TRBD2 matching 13 bases. The germline V gene encodes CDR1 SNHLY and CDR2 FYNNEI. V was clipped by 7 bases and J by 3 bases; unmatched bases: 13. The CDR3 length is 18 residues. The full variable domain, completed using reference TRBV2 and TRBJ2-3, is EPEVTQTPSHQVTQMGQEVILRCVPISNHLYFYWYRQILGQKVEFLVSFYNNEISEKSEIFDDQFSVERPDGSNFTLKIRSTKLEDSAMYFCASIGAWTSGSPTDTQYFGPGTRLTVL.

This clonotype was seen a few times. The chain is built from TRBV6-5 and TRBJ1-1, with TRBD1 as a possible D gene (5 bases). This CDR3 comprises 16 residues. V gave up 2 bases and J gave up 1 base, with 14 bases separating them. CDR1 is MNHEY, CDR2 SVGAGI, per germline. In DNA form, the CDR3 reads TGTGCCAGCAGTTACACCCCGACGGGACCGAACACTGAAGCTTTCTTT. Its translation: CASSYTPTGPNTEAFF.

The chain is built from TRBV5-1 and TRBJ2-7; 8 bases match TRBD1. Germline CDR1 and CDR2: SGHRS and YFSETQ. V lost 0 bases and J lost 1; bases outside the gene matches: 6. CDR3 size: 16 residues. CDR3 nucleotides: TGCGCCAGCAGCTTGGGGACCGGGACAGGTTCCTACGAGCAGTACTTC. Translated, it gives CASSLGTGTGSYEQYF.

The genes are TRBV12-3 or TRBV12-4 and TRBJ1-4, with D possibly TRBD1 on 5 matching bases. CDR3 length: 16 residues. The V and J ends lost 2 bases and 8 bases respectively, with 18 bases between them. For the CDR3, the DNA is TGTGCCAGCAGTTTATCGGGGCAGGTTGGGCTGGAAAAACTGTTTTTT. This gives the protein CASSLSGQVGLEKLFF.

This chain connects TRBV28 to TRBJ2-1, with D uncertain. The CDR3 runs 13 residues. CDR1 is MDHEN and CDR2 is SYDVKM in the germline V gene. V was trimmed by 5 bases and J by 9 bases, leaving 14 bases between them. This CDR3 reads CASSPLGPSEQFF. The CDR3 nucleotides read TGTGCCAGCAGTCCCCTCGGGCCGAGTGAGCAGTTCTTC.

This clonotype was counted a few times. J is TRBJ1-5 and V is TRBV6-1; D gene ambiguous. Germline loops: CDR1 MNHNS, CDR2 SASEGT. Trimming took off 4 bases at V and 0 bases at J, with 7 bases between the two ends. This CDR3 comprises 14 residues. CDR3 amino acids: CASSAFNSNQPQHF. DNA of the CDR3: TGTGCCAGCAGTGCATTCAATAGCAATCAGCCCCAGCATTTT.

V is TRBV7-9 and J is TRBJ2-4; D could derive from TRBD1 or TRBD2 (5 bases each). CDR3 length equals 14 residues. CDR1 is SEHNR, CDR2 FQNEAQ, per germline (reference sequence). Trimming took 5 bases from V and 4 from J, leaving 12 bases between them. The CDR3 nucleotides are TGTGCCAGCAGCGTCGGGACGGATAAAAACATTCAGTACTTC. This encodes CASSVGTDKNIQYF.

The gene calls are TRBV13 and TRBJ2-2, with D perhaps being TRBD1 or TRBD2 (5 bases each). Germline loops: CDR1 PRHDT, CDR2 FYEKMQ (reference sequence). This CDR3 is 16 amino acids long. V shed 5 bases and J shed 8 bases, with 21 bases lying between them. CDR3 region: CASSSRDAGPVGELFF. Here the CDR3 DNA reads TGTGCCAGCAGCAGCCGGGACGCTGGACCCGTAGGGGAGCTGTTTTTT.

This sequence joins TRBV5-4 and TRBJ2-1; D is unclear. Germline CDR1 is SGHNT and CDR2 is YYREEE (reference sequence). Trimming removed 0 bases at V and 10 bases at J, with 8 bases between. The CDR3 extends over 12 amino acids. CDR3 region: CASSLDRVEQFF. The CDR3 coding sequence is TGTGCCAGCAGCTTGGACCGGGTAGAGCAGTTCTTC.

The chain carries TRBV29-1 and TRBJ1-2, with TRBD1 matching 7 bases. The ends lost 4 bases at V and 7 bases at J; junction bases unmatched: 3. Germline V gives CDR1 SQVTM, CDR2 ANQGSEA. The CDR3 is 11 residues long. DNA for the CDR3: TGCAGCGTTGCGACAGGGCCTGGCTACACCTTC. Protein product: CSVATGPGYTF.

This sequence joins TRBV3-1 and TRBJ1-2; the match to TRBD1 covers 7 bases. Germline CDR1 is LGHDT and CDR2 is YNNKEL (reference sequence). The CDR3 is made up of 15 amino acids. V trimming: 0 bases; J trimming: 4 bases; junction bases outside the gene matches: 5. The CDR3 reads CASSQEEGAPYGYTF. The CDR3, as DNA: TGTGCCAGCAGCCAAGAAGAGGGGGCGCCCTATGGCTACACCTTC.

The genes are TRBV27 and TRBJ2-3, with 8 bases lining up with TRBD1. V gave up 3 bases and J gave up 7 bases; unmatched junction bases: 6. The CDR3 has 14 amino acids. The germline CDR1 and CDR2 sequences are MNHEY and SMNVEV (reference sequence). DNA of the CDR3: TGTGCCAGCAGTTTCAGGGGGCCCTCCTATACGCAGTATTTT. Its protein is CASSFRGPSYTQYF.

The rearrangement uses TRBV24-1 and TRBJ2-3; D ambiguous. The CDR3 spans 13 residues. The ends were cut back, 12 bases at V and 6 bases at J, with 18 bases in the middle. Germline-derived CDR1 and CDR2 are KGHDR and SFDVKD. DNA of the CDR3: TGTGCCGTTGGGCGTCAGGTGACGGATACGCAGTATTTT. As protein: CAVGRQVTDTQYF.

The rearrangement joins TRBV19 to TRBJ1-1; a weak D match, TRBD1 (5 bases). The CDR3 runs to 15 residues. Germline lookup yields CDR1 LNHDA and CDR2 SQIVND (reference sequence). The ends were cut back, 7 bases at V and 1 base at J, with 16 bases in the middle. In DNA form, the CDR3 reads TGTGCCAGTACCCCGTCGGGGGACCCGAACACTGAAGCTTTCTTT. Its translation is CASTPSGDPNTEAFF.